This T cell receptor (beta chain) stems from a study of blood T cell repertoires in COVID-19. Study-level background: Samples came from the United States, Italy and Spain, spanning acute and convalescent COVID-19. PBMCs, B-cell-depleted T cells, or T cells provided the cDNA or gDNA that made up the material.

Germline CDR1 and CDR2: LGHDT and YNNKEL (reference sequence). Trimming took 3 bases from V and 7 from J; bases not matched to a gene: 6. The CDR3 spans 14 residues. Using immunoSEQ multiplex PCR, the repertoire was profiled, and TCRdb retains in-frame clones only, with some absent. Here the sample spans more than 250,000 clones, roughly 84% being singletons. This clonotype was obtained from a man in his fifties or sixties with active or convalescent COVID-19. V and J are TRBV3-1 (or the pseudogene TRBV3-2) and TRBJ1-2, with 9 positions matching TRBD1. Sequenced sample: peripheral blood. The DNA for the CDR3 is TGTGCCAGCAGCCACACACAGGGGGCATCTGGCTACACCTTC. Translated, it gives CASSHTQGASGYTF.